These 15 T cell receptor beta chains originate from one sample sequenced in a study of T cells in Graves' hyperthyroidism and ophthalmopathy (dated by TCRdb to the late 2010s). Library prep was done by multiplex PCR. For sequencing, an Illumina HiSeq 2000 was employed. TCR beta CDR3 regions were amplified from RNA transcripts. For the first round of RT-PCR on the TCR CDR3, the HTBI primer set was used together with the Qiagen OneStep RT-PCR kit. TCRdb reran the public reads through fastp at Q25 and MiXCR, keeping productive beta chains. For every CDR3 protein sequence, its rows merge into one entry that carries the most common genes and DNA. The sample profile shows over 300,000 distinct CDR3 sequences; approximately 15% of them were found once. Together, the top ten hold roughly 9.6% of the sample. Sequencing used blood. The receptors stem from an older woman with Graves' hyperthyroidism.

This clonotype was detected ten times or more. The V gene is TRBV7-9, the J gene TRBJ2-5, with TRBD1 matching over 8 bases. In germline, CDR1 is SEHNR, CDR2 FQNEAQ (reference sequence). Trimming cost V 5 bases and J 2 bases; bases outside gene matches: 7. This CDR3 has 15 residues. The chain's CDR3 is CASSPPTGAQETQYF. The DNA of the CDR3 is TGTGCCAGCAGCCCCCCGACAGGGGCACAAGAGACCCAGTACTTC.

This clonotype was counted ten times or more. The rearrangement uses TRBV5-1 and TRBJ2-3; D is ambiguous. The CDR3 extends over 15 amino acids. Germline CDR1 and CDR2: SGHRS and YFSETQ. The V gene lost 0 bases and the J gene lost 4 bases, with 12 bases spanning the gap. The CDR3 protein is CASSLEGRKADTQYF. Written as DNA, the CDR3 is TGCGCCAGCAGCTTGGAGGGCCGGAAGGCAGATACGCAGTATTTT.

This clonotype was recorded many times. This chain links TRBV18 with TRBJ2-2; D unclear. The V gene lost 0 bases and the J gene lost 6 bases, with 8 bases spanning the gap. This CDR3 region has 14 residues. Germline V CDR1 and CDR2: KGHSH, LQKENI. The chain's CDR3 is CASSPPTPAGELFF. The CDR3, as DNA: TGTGCCAGCTCACCACCTACTCCAGCCGGGGAGCTGTTTTTT.

This clonotype was detected many times. The V call is TRBV2, the J call TRBJ2-1; 9 bases agree with TRBD1. V lost 7 bases and J lost 8; bases outside the gene matches: 6. CDR3 size: 13 residues. The V gene's germline CDR1 is SNHLY and CDR2 FYNNEI. Written as DNA, the CDR3 is TGTGCCAGCACCGGGACAGGGTTCGATGAGCAGTTCTTC. This encodes CASTGTGFDEQFF.

The sample holds many counts of this clonotype. The rearrangement links TRBV6-5 to TRBJ1-5; the D is unclear. Trimming shortened V by 0 bases and J by 7 bases, and 10 bases separated the two germline ends. The CDR3 covers 14 residues. The germline V gene has CDR1 MNHEY and CDR2 SVGAGI. This CDR3 is CASSYSMVSQPQHF. The CDR3 DNA reads as TGTGCCAGCAGTTACTCGATGGTGAGCCAGCCCCAGCATTTT.

This clonotype was observed many times. This chain connects TRBV11-2 to TRBJ2-1; TRBD2 aligns across 7 bases. Germline CDR1 reads SGHAT; CDR2 reads FQNNGV. The CDR3 consists of 14 residues. The ends lost 5 bases at V and 4 bases at J; junction bases unmatched: 5. The CDR3 sequence is CASSRVSGYNEQFF. The CDR3 nucleotides are TGTGCCAGCAGCCGCGTTAGCGGGTACAATGAGCAGTTCTTC.

The V call is TRBV30, the J call TRBJ2-5, with D unresolved. CDR1 and CDR2 from the germline V gene are GTSNPN and SVGIG (reference sequence). This CDR3 region has 13 residues. Trimming took 2 bases from V and 7 from J, leaving 14 bases between them. CDR3 coding DNA: TGTGCCTGGAGTACCGTCGACCGAGGGACCCAGTACTTC. This gives the protein CAWSTVDRGTQYF.

This clonotype was counted at least ten times. The CDR3 DNA sequence: TGCGCCAGCAGCTTGGATGACGGCACAGATACGCAGTATTTT. Amino acids: CASSLDDGTDTQYF. The chain couples TRBV5-1 to TRBJ2-3; D is undetermined. V lost 0 bases and J 1 base, leaving 6 bases between the germline ends. Looked up from germline, CDR1 is SGHRS and CDR2 is YFSETQ. The CDR3 loop spans 14 amino acids.

Ten or more counts support this clonotype. The chain is built from TRBV5-1 and TRBJ2-2; 8 nucleotides agree with TRBD1. This CDR3 is 18 amino acids long. Per the germline V gene, CDR1 is SGHRS and CDR2 is YFSETQ. Unmatched junction bases numbered 14, after V lost 1 base and J lost 6 bases. CDR3 in DNA: TGCGCCAGCAGCTTGCGGGGCTTGTCAGGGGGCAGGTCCGGGGAGCTGTTTTTT. Amino acids: CASSLRGLSGGRSGELFF.

The CDR3 protein is CASSQGVQGYSPLHF. CDR3 DNA sequence: TGTGCCAGCAGCCAAGGAGTCCAGGGGTATTCACCCCTCCACTTT. The chain has TRBV3-1 and TRBJ1-6, with D possibly being TRBD1 (6 bases). Trimming cost V 1 base and J 8 bases, with 12 bases left between them. CDR1 and CDR2 from the germline V gene are LGHDT and YNNKEL (reference sequence). The CDR3 has 15 amino acids.

A few counts support this clonotype. The rearrangement uses TRBV5-1 and TRBJ2-3; 7 bases map to TRBD2. This CDR3 has 16 amino acids. The germline gives CDR1 SGHRS, CDR2 YFSETQ. V shed 0 bases, J shed 1 base, and the junction held 5 bases outside the gene matches. In DNA, the CDR3 is TGCGCCAGCAGCTTGGGTCTAGCGGAGGGCACAGATACGCAGTATTTT. This encodes CASSLGLAEGTDTQYF. The full variable domain, with the rest looked up from reference TRBV5-1 and TRBJ2-3, is KAGVTQTPRYLIKTRGQQVTLSCSPISGHRSVSWYQQTPGQGLQFLFEYFSETQRNKGNFPGRFSGRQFSNSRSEMNVSTLELGDSALYLCASSLGLAEGTDTQYFGPGTRLTVL.

This clonotype was counted between two and nine times. This sequence joins TRBV4-1 and TRBJ2-2; TRBD1 agrees at 9 bases. Germline V gene lookup returns CDR1 MGHRA and CDR2 YSYEKL. The V segment lost 3 bases and the J segment 4 bases; nucleotides outside the gene matches: 6. The CDR3 sequence is 16 residues long. The CDR3 bases are TGCGCCAGCAGCCACACAGGGGGCTGGGGCACCGGGGAGCTGTTTTTT. It encodes CASSHTGGWGTGELFF.

This clonotype was picked up many times. The chain couples TRBV2 to TRBJ2-5, with D tentatively TRBD2 (5 bases). Deletions cut 7 bases from V and 4 bases from J, with 13 bases between. The CDR3 has 13 residues. Looked up from germline, CDR1 is SNHLY and CDR2 is FYNNEI. CDR3 sequence (DNA): TGTGCCAGCAAAGGTGGGAGCGGAGAGACCCAGTACTTC. Translated: CASKGGSGETQYF.

J is TRBJ2-1 and V is TRBV7-9; D perhaps matches TRBD1 (6 bases). Trimming removed 5 bases from V and 6 bases from J, with 29 bases in between. Germline CDR1 and CDR2: SEHNR and FQNEAQ (reference sequence). CDR3 length: 19 amino acids. The CDR3 is CASSEGYLTGRVATNEQFF. The CDR3 DNA reads as TGTGCCAGCAGCGAAGGGTACCTTACAGGGAGAGTAGCGACCAATGAGCAGTTCTTC.

Ten or more counts support this clonotype. The rearrangement uses TRBV2 and TRBJ2-2; TRBD1 is a possible D gene (5 bases). Per the germline V gene, CDR1 is SNHLY and CDR2 is FYNNEI. The CDR3 contains 17 residues. V lost 3 bases and J lost 1, with 15 bases in between. The CDR3 nucleotides are TGTGCCAGCAGTGATAGTGTAGTTCAGGGGAACACCGGGGAGCTGTTTTTT. This gives the protein CASSDSVVQGNTGELFF.